These 29 T cell receptor beta chains came from one sample sequenced in a study of blood T cells in healthy people across ages. A sample-barcoded 5' primer and a J-beta primer mix were used in a second PCR of about 7 to 12 cycles. TCRdb re-derived calls from the 5' RACE reads in MiXCR, one entry per CDR3 protein. This table holds 580,000 or so distinct CDR3 sequences, more than 45% found once. What was sequenced was blood. Receptor source: a man older than 75 in good health.

The gene calls are TRBV12-3 or TRBV12-4 and TRBJ2-7; 7 positions match TRBD1. The CDR3 extends over 14 amino acids. After removal of 4 bases from V and 2 bases from J, the junction contained 5 bases not matched to a gene. The CDR3, as DNA: TGTGCCAGCAGTTCCGGGACAGAGCCCTACGAGCAGTACTTC. Amino acids: CASSSGTEPYEQYF.

With respect to this clonotype: The CDR3 ends on some other residue instead of the conserved phenylalanine or tryptophan, so this is likely a read error. V gene TRBV6-2 or TRBV6-3 combines with J gene TRBJ1-5; perhaps TRBD1 as D (5 bases). Germline V lookup: CDR1 MNHEY, CDR2 SVGEGT. V dropped 8 bases and J dropped 5 bases, with 16 bases sitting between them. CDR3 length: 14 amino acids. The CDR3 DNA follows: TGTGCCAGCTCCAACTCGAGGGGTGATCAGCCCCAGCATTCT. It translates to CASSNSRGDQPQHS.

The J gene is TRBJ2-7, the V gene TRBV7-2, with D perhaps matching TRBD2 (6 bases). V was shortened by 6 bases and J by 2 bases, with 14 bases between the two germline ends. The CDR3 is 14 residues long. Germline V gene sequence: CDR1 SGHTA, CDR2 FQGNSA. CDR3 DNA: TGTGCCAGCAGTACCGGACTACCCGCCTACGAGCAGTACTTC. This gives the protein CASSTGLPAYEQYF.

The genes are TRBV11-2 and TRBJ2-5; 12 bases agree with TRBD2. The last part of the DNA fits TRBJ2-7 better; the J call may be wrong. This CDR3 is 17 amino acids long. In germline, CDR1 is SGHAT, CDR2 FQNNGV. The CDR3 DNA is TGTGCCAGCAGGAGGGCTAGCGGGAGGGGGAAAGTGCGCGAGCAGTACTTC. Its translation is CASRRASGRGKVREQYF.

The chain recombines TRBV29-1 with TRBJ2-7; TRBD1 aligns across 9 bases. Germline CDR1 SQVTM, CDR2 ANQGSEA. This CDR3 is 13 amino acids long. With 6 bases clipped from V and 3 bases from J, the junction kept 6 bases outside the gene matches. The CDR3 DNA sequence: TGCAGCGTCCGACAGGGGGGAAACTACGAGCAGTACTTC. Amino acids: CSVRQGGNYEQYF.

There are a few counts of this clonotype. This sequence joins TRBV20-1 and TRBJ2-7; 8 bases fit TRBD2. The V gene's germline CDR1 is DFQATT and CDR2 SNEGSKA (reference sequence). V dropped 6 bases and J dropped 4; count of bases not matched to a gene: 5. The CDR3 runs 12 residues. CDR3 sequence (DNA): TGCAGTGCATTAGCGGGACTATACGAGCAGTACTTC. As protein: CSALAGLYEQYF.

The chain employs TRBV27 and TRBJ2-7, with D tentatively TRBD2 (6 bases). Looked up from germline, CDR1 is MNHEY and CDR2 is SMNVEV (reference sequence). The V end lost 6 bases, the J end lost 4 bases, and 13 bases lay between the germline ends. The CDR3 is 13 residues long. This CDR3 reads CASREGRHYEQYF. For the CDR3, the DNA is TGTGCCAGCAGGGAGGGTCGGCATTACGAGCAGTACTTC.

This rearrangement joins TRBV4-3 to TRBJ2-7, with D possibly being TRBD2 (5 bases). The ends were cut back, 1 base at V and 0 bases at J, with 10 bases in the middle. This CDR3 contains 15 residues. Germline V gene data show CDR1 as LGHNA and CDR2 as YSLEER. The CDR3 region is CASSQVRAASYEQYF. The CDR3 coding sequence is TGCGCCAGCAGCCAAGTGCGGGCAGCCTCCTACGAGCAGTACTTC.

This clonotype was found once. This rearrangement joins TRBV28 to TRBJ2-4, with 9 bases aligning to TRBD2. The assigned J gene may be wrong: the sequence end matches TRBJ2-7 better. CDR1 and CDR2 (germline): MDHEN, SYDVKM. The length of the CDR3 is 15 residues. This chain's CDR3 is CASSSPRLAGNEQYF. The DNA for the CDR3 is TGTGCCAGCAGTTCCCCCAGGCTAGCGGGAAACGAGCAGTACTTC.

This clonotype has a handful of counts. The gene calls are TRBV28 and TRBJ2-5, with 8 positions matching TRBD2. The germline V gene has CDR1 MDHEN and CDR2 SYDVKM. V was pared by 6 bases and J by 4 bases, with 4 bases of the junction left unmatched. CDR3 length: 13 residues. The CDR3 DNA sequence: TGTGCCAGCAGCCTTAGCGGGATAGAGACCCAGTACTTC. Its translation: CASSLSGIETQYF.

This chain uses TRBV12-3 or TRBV12-4 with TRBJ2-3; D possibly corresponds to TRBD1 (6 bases). The CDR3 runs 13 residues. V lost 5 bases, J lost 4 bases, and 10 bases lay in between. DNA for the CDR3: TGTGCCAGCAGTCAAGGACAGCCAGATACGCAGTATTTT. This gives the protein CASSQGQPDTQYF.

In its sample, this clonotype was seen a few times. This chain connects TRBV29-1 to TRBJ2-1, with D unresolved. This CDR3 spans 11 amino acids. Trimming shortened V by 8 bases and J by 3 bases, and 8 bases separated the two germline ends. The germline gives CDR1 SQVTM, CDR2 ANQGSEA. The CDR3 sequence: CSPFDYNEQFF. CDR3 nucleotide sequence: TGCAGCCCCTTCGACTACAATGAGCAGTTCTTC.

The chain employs TRBV12-3 or TRBV12-4 and TRBJ1-2; D not certain. The CDR3 contains 13 residues. V was pared by 7 bases and J by 7 bases, with 16 bases between. CDR3 amino acids: CASTRGGMSGYTF. The DNA for the CDR3 is TGTGCCAGCACGCGGGGAGGAATGAGTGGCTACACCTTC.

The rearrangement links TRBV9 to TRBJ2-1, with 9 bases aligning to TRBD2. The CDR3 length is 17 residues. The J segment lost 6 bases and the V segment lost 0 bases, leaving 10 bases of the junction unmatched. CDR1 is SGDLS, CDR2 YYNGEE, per germline. The CDR3 sequence: CASSVGGSGGPFNEQFF. CDR3 nucleotides: TGTGCCAGCAGCGTAGGGGGGAGCGGGGGGCCCTTCAATGAGCAGTTCTTC.

This clonotype has just one count. V and J are TRBV9 and TRBJ2-3; D is ambiguous. Germline V CDR1 and CDR2: SGDLS, YYNGEE. V lost 0 bases, J lost 3 bases, and 14 bases lay in between. This CDR3 spans 16 amino acids. This chain's CDR3 is CASSVALGIGTDTQYF. CDR3 nucleotides: TGTGCCAGCAGCGTAGCCCTAGGGATAGGAACAGATACGCAGTATTTT. The complete variable domain, with remaining parts taken from reference TRBV9 and TRBJ2-3, reads DSGVTQTPKHLITATGQRVTLRCSPRSGDLSVYWYQQSLDQGLQFLIQYYNGEERAKGNILERFSAQQFPDLHSELNLSSLELGDSALYFCASSVALGIGTDTQYFGPGTRLTVL.

The chain links TRBV10-3 to TRBJ2-7; D is perhaps TRBD1 (7 bases). V dropped 4 bases and J dropped 2 bases, with 15 bases sitting between them. This CDR3 spans 15 amino acids. The germline V gene has CDR1 ENHRY and CDR2 SYGVKD. This CDR3 reads CAISGRRGVTYEQYF. CDR3 coding DNA: TGTGCCATCAGTGGGCGCAGGGGGGTGACCTACGAGCAGTACTTC.

The chain links TRBV30 to TRBJ2-3; possible D gene TRBD1, 6 bases. The CDR3 loop spans 15 amino acids. V dropped 2 bases and J dropped 2 bases, with 14 bases sitting between them. Germline V gene sequence: CDR1 GTSNPN, CDR2 SVGIG (reference sequence). This CDR3 is CAWSLTGGYTDTQYF. The CDR3 DNA reads TGTGCCTGGAGTCTCACTGGGGGCTACACAGATACGCAGTATTTT.

The chain recombines TRBV29-1 with TRBJ1-1, with TRBD1 matching over 8 bases. Germline CDR1 SQVTM, CDR2 ANQGSEA. The CDR3 loop spans 16 amino acids. V shed 4 bases and J 1 base; nucleotides not matched to a gene: 11. As DNA, the CDR3 is TGCAGCGTTGGTAAGACAGGGGATTATTCGAACACTGAAGCTTTCTTT. Its protein product is CSVGKTGDYSNTEAFF.

This chain connects TRBV7-2 to TRBJ2-5; D gene ambiguous. Germline V gene lookup returns CDR1 SGHTA and CDR2 FQGNSA. This CDR3 is built from 14 residues. V shed 5 bases and J shed 5 bases, with 15 bases lying between them. For the CDR3, the DNA is TGTGCCAGCAGCAACCGGGCGGCCCGGGAGACCCAGTACTTC. It is translated as CASSNRAARETQYF.

The sample holds a few counts of this clonotype. The chain employs TRBV14 and TRBJ1-2, with a tentative D call TRBD1 (5 bases). The CDR3 is 13 amino acids. CDR1 is SGHDN, CDR2 FVKESK, per germline. Trimming stripped 0 bases from V and 4 bases from J, with 6 bases between. CDR3 nucleotides: TGTGCCAGCAGCCAAGATGGGGGCTATGGCTACACCTTC. This sequence encodes CASSQDGGYGYTF.

This sequence joins TRBV5-1 and TRBJ2-3; 13 bases fit TRBD2. V shed 4 bases and J 4 bases; nucleotides not matched to a gene: 6. The CDR3 is 16 residues long. Germline lookup yields CDR1 SGHRS and CDR2 YFSETQ. Here the CDR3 reads CASSTGLAGASDTQYF. The DNA for the CDR3 is TGCGCCAGCAGCACAGGACTAGCGGGAGCTTCAGATACGCAGTATTTT.

The chain couples TRBV28 to TRBJ2-1, with 8 bases identical to TRBD1. CDR1 and CDR2 (germline): MDHEN, SYDVKM. After removal of 6 bases from V and 2 bases from J, the junction contained 3 bases not matched to a gene. The CDR3 is made up of 14 amino acids. This CDR3 reads CASRDRVPYNEQFF. In DNA form, the CDR3 reads TGTGCCAGCAGGGACAGGGTCCCCTACAATGAGCAGTTCTTC.

The table lists this clonotype with a few counts. The V and J genes are TRBV29-1 and TRBJ1-2; 8 bases agree with TRBD1. This CDR3 has 11 residues. From germline, CDR1 is SQVTM and CDR2 ANQGSEA. Trimming took 6 bases from V and 7 from J; bases not matched to a gene: 4. The CDR3 DNA reads TGCAGCGTAGAGACAGGGGCTGGCTACACCTTC. Translating gives CSVETGAGYTF. The full variable domain, in which reference TRBV29-1 and TRBJ1-2 provide the parts outside the CDR3, is SAVISQKPSRDICQRGTSLTIQCQVDSQVTMMFWYRQQPGQSLTLIATANQGSEATYESGFVIDKFPISRPNLTFSTLTVSNMSPEDSSIYLCSVETGAGYTFGSGTRLTVV.

This clonotype turned up a few times. This may arise from a read error, as a much more abundant clone is one base away. This chain connects TRBV6-5 to TRBJ2-7; D unclear. This CDR3 region has 14 residues. The germline V gene encodes CDR1 MNHEY and CDR2 SVGAGI. Trimming took 5 bases from V and 3 from J, leaving 14 bases between them. CDR3 residues: CASSAPRSNYEQYF. The CDR3 DNA sequence: TGTGCCAGCAGTGCACCCAGGTCAAACTACGAGCAGTACTTC.

A few counts support this clonotype. This chain uses TRBV6-5 with TRBJ2-7; 7 bases align to TRBD2. Germline V lookup: CDR1 MNHEY, CDR2 SVGAGI. The trim removed 0 bases at V and 0 bases at J, leaving 2 bases unmatched. This CDR3 has 15 residues. Here the CDR3 DNA reads TGTGCCAGCAGTTACTCGGGGGGGAGCTCCTACGAGCAGTACTTC. It is translated as CASSYSGGSSYEQYF.

The genes are TRBV20-1 and TRBJ1-5; perhaps TRBD1 as D (5 bases). V was cut by 6 bases and J by 6 bases, with 18 bases left in between. The CDR3 has 14 residues. Germline CDR1 is DFQATT and CDR2 is SNEGSKA (reference sequence). This chain's CDR3 is CSARGRVDGQPQHF. The CDR3 DNA reads as TGCAGTGCGAGGGGTCGGGTAGACGGTCAGCCCCAGCATTTT.

Concerning this clonotype itself: This may be a read error: a much more frequent sequence differs by one nucleotide. The chain joins TRBV6-5 to TRBJ2-1; 9 bases map to TRBD1. Germline CDR1 MNHEY, CDR2 SVGAGI. This CDR3 has 14 residues. J was trimmed by 10 bases and V by 2 bases; bases with no gene match: 6. The CDR3, as DNA: TGTGCCAGCAGTTACGGGGACAGGGATTGGGAGCAGTTCTTC. Translation gives CASSYGDRDWEQFF.

The chain couples TRBV7-3 to TRBJ2-3; D not certain. Deletions cut 2 bases from V and 0 bases from J, with 6 bases between. From germline, CDR1 is SGHTA and CDR2 FQGTGA. This CDR3 comprises 14 residues. Written as DNA, the CDR3 is TGTGCCAGCAGCTTACAGCATAGCACAGATACGCAGTATTTT. Amino acids: CASSLQHSTDTQYF.

The chain combines TRBV2 with TRBJ2-5; D unresolved. CDR1 is SNHLY and CDR2 is FYNNEI in the germline V gene. The CDR3 loop spans 14 amino acids. V was clipped by 8 bases and J by 2 bases, with 15 bases between them. CDR3 protein: CASAPRRTQETQYF. The CDR3 bases are TGTGCCAGCGCCCCGAGGCGTACACAAGAGACCCAGTACTTC.